Below, 22 T cell receptor beta chains from the same sample are listed, as sequenced in a study of T cells after yellow fever vaccination. One entry per CDR3 protein results from TCRdb running MiXCR on the 5' RACE reads. The sample includes approximately 510,000 distinct CDR3 sequences, 21% of them seen just once. The sample was PBMCs, taken 20 to 25 days after the first yellow fever vaccination. The source is a man between 18 and 35 years old who received the YFV17D yellow fever vaccine.

This clonotype was found a few times. The chain is built from TRBV6-5 and TRBJ2-1; D is unresolved. This CDR3 contains 16 residues. Trimming shortened V by 0 bases and J by 0 bases, and 9 bases separated the two germline ends. Looked up from germline, CDR1 is MNHEY and CDR2 is SVGAGI. CDR3 residues: CASSYSSRSSYNEQFF. In nucleotides, the CDR3 is TGTGCCAGCAGTTACTCGAGCCGAAGCTCCTACAATGAGCAGTTCTTC.

The rearrangement joins TRBV4-2 to TRBJ2-4, with 11 bases identical to TRBD1. Germline V gene sequence: CDR1 LGHNA, CDR2 YNFKEQ. The trim removed 1 base at V and 9 bases at J, leaving 14 bases unmatched. The CDR3 runs to 18 residues. The DNA of the CDR3 is TGTGCCAGCAGCCAAGTGTCCGGGACAGGGGGTGTCCGCGTCATTCAGTACTTC. Encoded protein: CASSQVSGTGGVRVIQYF.

In this sample, this clonotype turned up a few times. Here the CDR3 DNA reads TGTGCCAGCAGCTTAGGGATCCTTGGCGGAGGCTCTGGAAACACCATATATTTT. It translates to CASSLGILGGGSGNTIYF. The chain joins TRBV11-1 to TRBJ1-3; D is undetermined. CDR1 SGHAT and CDR2 FQDESV come from the germline V gene (reference sequence). The CDR3 consists of 18 residues. V gave up 1 base and J gave up 0 bases, with 16 bases separating them.

The table lists this clonotype with a few counts. The chain couples TRBV2 to TRBJ2-1; perhaps TRBD2 as D (7 bases). CDR3 length: 17 amino acids. Germline V gene lookup returns CDR1 SNHLY and CDR2 FYNNEI. V gave up 6 bases and J gave up 2 bases, with 20 bases separating them. The CDR3 DNA reads as TGTGCCAGCAGCCATCTGCGCGGGGGCCCCCCCTACAATGAGCAGTTCTTC. Its translation: CASSHLRGGPPYNEQFF.

V and J are TRBV25-1 and TRBJ1-4, with no clear D. V was pared by 7 bases and J by 0 bases, with 18 bases between. The CDR3 consists of 17 residues. Germline CDR1 MGHDK, CDR2 SYGVNS. The CDR3 DNA reads TGTGCCAGCACCCCAGCGAGGTACGGGGCAACTAATGAAAAACTGTTTTTT. Protein product: CASTPARYGATNEKLFF.

The table lists this clonotype with a few counts. The V and J genes are TRBV20-1 and TRBJ2-5; weak D call: TRBD2 (5 bases). In germline, CDR1 is DFQATT, CDR2 SNEGSKA (reference sequence). The V end was cut by 5 bases, the J end by 2 bases, with 12 bases between. The CDR3 runs 13 residues. CDR3 nucleotide sequence: TGCAGTGCTGCCTCGGGGAAACAAGAGACCCAGTACTTC. The encoded protein is CSAASGKQETQYF.

The chain is built from TRBV12-3 or TRBV12-4 and TRBJ2-3, with D possibly TRBD2 on 6 matching bases. V lost 7 bases, J lost 7 bases, and 18 bases lay in between. This CDR3 contains 14 residues. CDR3 sequence reads: CASTSLNGGNTQYF. Written as DNA, the CDR3 is TGTGCCAGCACCTCTCTGAACGGGGGAAATACGCAGTATTTT.

This sequence joins TRBV5-1 and TRBJ2-1; D is uncertain. Germline V gives CDR1 SGHRS, CDR2 YFSETQ. The CDR3 totals 12 residues. V was trimmed by 1 base and J by 5 bases, leaving 4 bases between them. The CDR3 is CASSLNNNEQFF. DNA for the CDR3: TGCGCCAGCAGCTTGAATAACAATGAGCAGTTCTTC. Full variable domain (outside the CDR3, taken from reference TRBV5-1 and TRBJ2-1): KAGVTQTPRYLIKTRGQQVTLSCSPISGHRSVSWYQQTPGQGLQFLFEYFSETQRNKGNFPGRFSGRQFSNSRSEMNVSTLELGDSALYLCASSLNNNEQFFGPGTRLTVL.

The V gene is TRBV7-9, the J gene TRBJ2-1; D is unclear. V was pared by 7 bases and J by 7 bases, with 20 bases between. Germline CDR1 and CDR2: SEHNR and FQNEAQ (reference sequence). There are 15 residues in the CDR3. The CDR3 region is CASTSGGPSFNEQFF. The CDR3 DNA follows: TGTGCCAGCACCTCCGGCGGCCCCAGTTTTAATGAGCAGTTCTTC.

The chain has TRBV7-2 and TRBJ2-7, with TRBD2 identical over 10 bases. V lost 4 bases and J lost 5; bases outside the gene matches: 8. This CDR3 is 15 amino acids long. Germline CDR1 SGHTA, CDR2 FQGNSA. CDR3 sequence: CASSSAGTSAHEQYF. Here the CDR3 DNA reads TGTGCCAGCAGCTCGGCCGGGACTAGCGCCCACGAGCAGTACTTC.

In DNA form, the CDR3 reads TGCAGTGCTAGAGATTTACAGGAAGCTTTCTTT. It codes for CSARDLQEAFF. This rearrangement joins TRBV20-1 to TRBJ1-1; D gene uncertain. The length of the CDR3 is 11 residues. Trimming stripped 0 bases from V and 8 bases from J, with 7 bases between. Germline assignment: CDR1 DFQATT and CDR2 SNEGSKA (reference sequence).

This chain connects TRBV5-6 to TRBJ2-7; the D call may be TRBD1 or TRBD2 (5 bases each). Trimming left V 7 bases short and J 1 base short, with 15 bases between. Per germline, CDR1 SGHDT and CDR2 YYEEEE. The CDR3 has 14 residues. The CDR3 region has the DNA TGTGCCAGCGATCTGGGGGTAAGGTCCTACGAGCAGTACGTC. Translation gives CASDLGVRSYEQYV.

This clonotype was counted once. This chain links TRBV20-1 with TRBJ2-7; D ambiguous. The germline gives CDR1 DFQATT, CDR2 SNEGSKA (reference sequence). The CDR3 is made up of 13 amino acids. V lost 3 bases and J 1 base, leaving 10 bases between the germline ends. CDR3 protein: CSASRPESYEQYF. Here the CDR3 DNA reads TGCAGTGCTAGCCGCCCAGAATCCTACGAGCAGTACTTC.

This clonotype was picked up a small number of times. The V and J genes are TRBV7-8 and TRBJ1-1; 7 bases line up with TRBD1. Germline CDR1 is SGHVS and CDR2 is FQNEAQ. With V trimmed by 5 bases and J by 4 bases, 4 bases remained unmatched. This CDR3 comprises 13 residues. CDR3 loop: CASSRRGGTEAFF. The CDR3 DNA sequence: TGTGCCAGCAGCCGCAGGGGGGGCACTGAAGCTTTCTTT.

The V gene is TRBV28, the J gene TRBJ2-1; TRBD1 aligns across 8 bases. Germline V CDR1 and CDR2: MDHEN, SYDVKM. J gave up 0 bases and V 6 bases, and 4 bases lay outside the gene matches. The CDR3 has 15 amino acids. CDR3 sequence reads: CASRTTGGSYNEQFF. In nucleotides, the CDR3 is TGTGCCAGCAGGACTACAGGGGGCTCCTACAATGAGCAGTTCTTC.

This clonotype was observed a handful of times. The rearrangement uses TRBV5-1 and TRBJ2-1; 8 bases match TRBD1. CDR3 size: 15 residues. Trimming at V came to 4 bases and at J to 7 bases, leaving 10 bases not matched to a gene. Germline V gene data show CDR1 as SGHRS and CDR2 as YFSETQ. CDR3 sequence reads: CASSPGQGVWNEQFF. CDR3 bases: TGCGCCAGCAGCCCTGGACAGGGTGTTTGGAATGAGCAGTTCTTC.

The chain has TRBV18 and TRBJ1-2; TRBD1 matches 9 bases. The CDR3 covers 16 residues. V lost 3 bases to trimming and J lost 4 bases; unmatched junction nucleotides: 9. Germline V CDR1 and CDR2: KGHSH, LQKENI. The CDR3 protein is CASSPGTGLGSYGYTF. CDR3 bases: TGTGCCAGCTCACCGGGGACAGGGCTGGGTAGCTATGGCTACACCTTC.

The gene calls are TRBV6-2 or TRBV6-3 and TRBJ1-1; D unresolved. CDR1 and CDR2 (germline): MNHEY, SVGEGT. V shed 8 bases and J shed 1 base, with 8 bases lying between them. The CDR3 is made up of 12 amino acids. The CDR3 loop is CASQDENTEAFF. The CDR3, as DNA: TGTGCCAGCCAGGACGAGAACACTGAAGCTTTCTTT.

This chain connects TRBV4-1 to TRBJ2-7; possibly TRBD2 for D (5 bases). The CDR3 is made up of 14 amino acids. V lost 9 bases to trimming and J lost 2 bases, with 17 bases between them. Germline assignment: CDR1 MGHRA and CDR2 YSYEKL. The CDR3 loop is CASSVEGGPYEQYF. The CDR3 bases are TGCGCCAGTTCCGTAGAGGGTGGACCCTACGAGCAGTACTTC.

This chain uses TRBV7-6 with TRBJ2-4; 7 bases agree with TRBD2. With V trimmed by 5 bases and J by 4 bases, 14 bases remained unmatched. The CDR3 length is 17 residues. The germline V gene has CDR1 SGHVS and CDR2 FNYEAQ. The CDR3 is CASSQRDPRSGKNIQYF. CDR3 nucleotide sequence: TGTGCCAGCAGCCAGCGGGACCCCAGGTCGGGGAAAAACATTCAGTACTTC.

This clonotype appeared many times. The V call is TRBV29-1, the J call TRBJ1-5; maybe TRBD1 (6 bases). The V end was cut by 6 bases, the J end by 5 bases, with 14 bases between. This CDR3 comprises 13 residues. Germline CDR1 SQVTM, CDR2 ANQGSEA. The CDR3 protein is CSVATGYDQPQHF. In DNA form, the CDR3 reads TGCAGCGTCGCAACAGGGTATGATCAGCCCCAGCATTTT.

This clonotype occurred a few times. The chain employs TRBV5-1 and TRBJ2-3, with 11 bases aligning to TRBD2. The CDR3 loop spans 14 amino acids. Germline CDR1 is SGHRS and CDR2 is YFSETQ. Trimming took 4 bases from V and 4 from J; bases not matched to a gene: 2. The CDR3 reads CASSKTSGADTQYF. The CDR3 DNA follows: TGCGCCAGCAGCAAGACTAGCGGGGCAGATACGCAGTATTTT.